These 6 T cell receptor beta chains came from one sample sequenced in a study of Graves' ophthalmopathy and Graves' hyperthyroidism. The authors amplified TCR beta CDR3 regions, and they did so from RNA transcripts for repertoire sequencing. In the first round, RT-PCR was carried out with HTBI primers, and a multiplex PCR formed the second round. One entry per CDR3 protein results from TCRdb running MiXCR on the multiplex PCR reads. The sample lists 350,000 to 400,000 distinct CDR3 sequences; about 18% were seen once. Sequencing used peripheral blood. Every receptor here comes from a woman aged 18-29 years with Graves' ophthalmopathy.

This clonotype was counted at least ten times. V usage is TRBV10-3 and J usage is TRBJ2-5; no clear D gene. V lost 6 bases to trimming and J lost 0 bases, with 5 bases between them. CDR1 is ENHRY, CDR2 SYGVKD, per germline. This CDR3 has 12 amino acids. The DNA for the CDR3 is TGTGCCATCAGCCAGTACCAAGAGACCCAGTACTTC. It translates to CAISQYQETQYF.

This clonotype was observed many times. The gene calls are TRBV7-9 and TRBJ2-7, with D possibly being TRBD1 or TRBD2 (5 bases each). CDR1 is SEHNR and CDR2 is FQNEAQ in the germline V gene (reference sequence). There are 16 residues in the CDR3. V gave up 1 base and J gave up 1 base, with 14 bases separating them. The chain's CDR3 is CASSLGGGLLSYEQYF. The CDR3 DNA reads TGTGCCAGCAGCTTAGGTGGGGGTCTTCTATCCTACGAGCAGTACTTC.

This clonotype was picked up many times. The gene calls are TRBV7-2 and TRBJ1-1; D might be TRBD1 (5 bases). The CDR3 sequence is 13 residues long. CDR1 is SGHTA, CDR2 FQGNSA, per germline. The V end was cut by 8 bases, the J end by 1 base, with 11 bases between. The DNA of the CDR3 is TGTGCCAGCGCTCGCGGGGGGAACACTGAAGCTTTCTTT. It codes for CASARGGNTEAFF.

This clonotype was seen ten or more times. The rearrangement links TRBV28 to TRBJ1-2; a weak D match, TRBD1 (5 bases). Trimming left V 11 bases short and J 8 bases short, with 24 bases between. This CDR3 region has 14 residues. The V gene's germline CDR1 is MDHEN and CDR2 SYDVKM. CDR3 in DNA: TGTGCCGCAAGATATGCGTGGCAGGGCAAGGGCTACACCTTC. Translating gives CAARYAWQGKGYTF.

This clonotype has ten or more counts. The chain has TRBV12-3 or TRBV12-4 and TRBJ2-7, with TRBD1 as a possible D gene (5 bases). The ends were cut back, 5 bases at V and 2 bases at J, with 7 bases in the middle. The CDR3 loop spans 12 amino acids. CDR3 nucleotides: TGTGCCAGCAGTACAGGAGCCTACGAGCAGTACTTC. The encoded protein is CASSTGAYEQYF.

The chain uses TRBV6-1 and TRBJ2-2; 8 positions match TRBD1. CDR3 size: 17 residues. V was clipped by 7 bases and J by 4 bases; unmatched bases: 14. Germline values: CDR1 MNHNS, CDR2 SASEGT. CDR3 residues: CASKRSQGAQSTGELFF. In nucleotides, the CDR3 is TGTGCCAGCAAACGAAGCCAGGGGGCGCAGAGCACCGGGGAGCTGTTTTTT.